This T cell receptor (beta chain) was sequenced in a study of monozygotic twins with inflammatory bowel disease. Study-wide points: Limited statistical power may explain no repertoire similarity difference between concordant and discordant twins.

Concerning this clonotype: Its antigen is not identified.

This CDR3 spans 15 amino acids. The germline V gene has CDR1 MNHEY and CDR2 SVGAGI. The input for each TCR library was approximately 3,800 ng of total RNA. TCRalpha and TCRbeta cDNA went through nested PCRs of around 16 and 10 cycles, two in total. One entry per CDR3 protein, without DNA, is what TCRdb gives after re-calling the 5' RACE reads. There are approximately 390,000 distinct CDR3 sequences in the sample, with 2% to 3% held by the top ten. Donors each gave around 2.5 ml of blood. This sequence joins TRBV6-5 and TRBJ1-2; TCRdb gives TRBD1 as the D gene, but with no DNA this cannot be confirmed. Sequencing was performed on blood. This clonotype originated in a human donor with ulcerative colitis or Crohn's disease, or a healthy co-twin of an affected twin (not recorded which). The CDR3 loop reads CASSYLTGQGAGYTF.